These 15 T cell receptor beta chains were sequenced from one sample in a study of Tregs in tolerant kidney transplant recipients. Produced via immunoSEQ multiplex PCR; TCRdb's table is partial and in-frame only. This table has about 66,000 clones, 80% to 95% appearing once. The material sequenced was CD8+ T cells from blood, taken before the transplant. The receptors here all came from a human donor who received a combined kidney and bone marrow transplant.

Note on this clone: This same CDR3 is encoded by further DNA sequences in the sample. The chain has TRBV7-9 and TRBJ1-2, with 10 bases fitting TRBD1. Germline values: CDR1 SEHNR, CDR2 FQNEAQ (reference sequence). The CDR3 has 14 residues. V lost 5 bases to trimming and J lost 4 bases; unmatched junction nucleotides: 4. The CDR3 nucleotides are TGTGCCAGCAGCCCGGGGACAGGGGTCTATGGCTACACCTTC. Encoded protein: CASSPGTGVYGYTF.

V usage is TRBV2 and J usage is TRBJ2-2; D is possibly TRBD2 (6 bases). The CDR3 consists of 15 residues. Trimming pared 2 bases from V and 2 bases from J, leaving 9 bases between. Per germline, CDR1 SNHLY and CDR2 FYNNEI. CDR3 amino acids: CASSEWRGNTGELFF. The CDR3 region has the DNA TGTGCCAGCAGTGAATGGAGGGGCAACACCGGGGAGCTGTTTTTT.

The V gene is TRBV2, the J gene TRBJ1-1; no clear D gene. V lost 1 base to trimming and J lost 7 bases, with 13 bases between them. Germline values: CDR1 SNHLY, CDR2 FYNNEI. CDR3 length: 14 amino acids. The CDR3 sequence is CASSEGAASVEAFF. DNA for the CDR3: TGTGCCAGCAGTGAAGGGGCAGCCTCCGTTGAAGCTTTCTTT.

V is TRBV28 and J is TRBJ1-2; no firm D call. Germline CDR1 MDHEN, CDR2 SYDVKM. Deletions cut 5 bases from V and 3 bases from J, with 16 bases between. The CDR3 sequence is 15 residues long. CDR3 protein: CASSPLEGYYYGYTF. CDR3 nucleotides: TGTGCCAGCAGTCCCCTAGAGGGATACTACTATGGCTACACCTTC.

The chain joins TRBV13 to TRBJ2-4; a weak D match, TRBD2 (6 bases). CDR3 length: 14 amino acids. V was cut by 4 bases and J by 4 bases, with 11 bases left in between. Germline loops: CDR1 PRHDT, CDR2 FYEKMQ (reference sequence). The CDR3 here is CASSSTGAKNIQYF. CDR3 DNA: TGTGCCAGCAGCTCGACGGGAGCAAAAAACATTCAGTACTTC.

CDR3 nucleotide sequence: TGCGCCAGCCGCTCAGGGTACCGCTCCGAGCAGTACTTC. The encoded protein is CASRSGYRSEQYF. The V and J genes are TRBV4-1 and TRBJ2-7, with D tentatively TRBD1 (5 bases). The length of the CDR3 is 13 residues. Trimming took 8 bases from V and 6 from J, leaving 17 bases between them. The germline CDR1 and CDR2 sequences are MGHRA and YSYEKL.

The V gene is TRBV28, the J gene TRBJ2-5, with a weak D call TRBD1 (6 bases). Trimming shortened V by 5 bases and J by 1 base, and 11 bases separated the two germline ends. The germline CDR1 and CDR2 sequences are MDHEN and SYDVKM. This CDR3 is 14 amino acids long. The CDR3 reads CASSQGHPQETQYF. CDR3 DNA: TGTGCCAGCAGTCAGGGACATCCCCAAGAGACCCAGTACTTC.

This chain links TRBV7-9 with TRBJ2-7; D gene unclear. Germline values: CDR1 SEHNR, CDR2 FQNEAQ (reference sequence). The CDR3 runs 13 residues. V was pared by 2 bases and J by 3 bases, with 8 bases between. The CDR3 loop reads CASSLSLVYEQYF. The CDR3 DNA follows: TGTGCCAGCAGCTTATCCCTTGTCTACGAGCAGTACTTC.

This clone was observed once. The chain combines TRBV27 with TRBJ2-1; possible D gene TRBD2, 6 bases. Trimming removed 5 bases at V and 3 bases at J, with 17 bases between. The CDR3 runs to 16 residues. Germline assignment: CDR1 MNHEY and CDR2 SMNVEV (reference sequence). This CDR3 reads CASSPSTGEVYNEQFF. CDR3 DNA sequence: TGTGCCAGCAGTCCCAGTACGGGAGAGGTCTACAATGAGCAGTTCTTC.

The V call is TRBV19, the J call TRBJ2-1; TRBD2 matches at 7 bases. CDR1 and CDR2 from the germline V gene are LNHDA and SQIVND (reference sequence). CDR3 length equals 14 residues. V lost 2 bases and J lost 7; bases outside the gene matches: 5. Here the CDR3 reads CASSILLAMNEQFF. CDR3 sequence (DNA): TGTGCCAGTAGTATATTACTAGCGATGAATGAGCAGTTCTTC.

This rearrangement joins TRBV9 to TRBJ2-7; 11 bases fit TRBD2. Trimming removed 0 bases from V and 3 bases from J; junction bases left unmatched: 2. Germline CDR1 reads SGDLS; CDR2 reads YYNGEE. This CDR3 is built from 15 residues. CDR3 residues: CASSVVGTSGYEQYF. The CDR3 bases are TGTGCCAGCAGCGTAGTGGGGACTAGCGGCTACGAGCAGTACTTC.

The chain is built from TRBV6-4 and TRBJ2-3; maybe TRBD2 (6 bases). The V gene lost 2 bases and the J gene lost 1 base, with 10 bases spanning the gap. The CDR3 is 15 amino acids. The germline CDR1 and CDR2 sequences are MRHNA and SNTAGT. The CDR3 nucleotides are TGTGCCAGCAGTGACGTGGGAGGTGGCACAGATACGCAGTATTTT. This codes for CASSDVGGGTDTQYF.

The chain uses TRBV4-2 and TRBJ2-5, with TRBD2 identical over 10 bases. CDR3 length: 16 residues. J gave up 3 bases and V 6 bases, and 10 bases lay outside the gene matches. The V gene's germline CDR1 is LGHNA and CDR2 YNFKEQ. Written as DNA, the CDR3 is TGTGCCAGCAGGACGACGATCAGCGGGAGGGAAGAGACCCAGTACTTC. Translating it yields CASRTTISGREETQYF.

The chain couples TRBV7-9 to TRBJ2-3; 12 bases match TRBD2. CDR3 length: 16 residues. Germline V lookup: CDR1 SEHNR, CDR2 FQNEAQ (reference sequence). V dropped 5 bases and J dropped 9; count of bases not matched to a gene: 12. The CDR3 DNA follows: TGTGCCAGCAGCCCGATACTAGCGGGGGGCCGGGGGACGCAGTATTTT. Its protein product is CASSPILAGGRGTQYF. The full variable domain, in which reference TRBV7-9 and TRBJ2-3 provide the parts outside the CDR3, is DTGVSQNPRHKITKRGQNVTFRCDPISEHNRLYWYRQTLGQGPEFLTYFQNEAQLEKSRLLSDRFSAERPKGSFSTLEIQRTEQGDSAMYLCASSPILAGGRGTQYFGPGTRLTVL.

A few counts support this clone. CDR3 loop: CASSMGLATGELFF. The CDR3 DNA reads TGTGCCAGCAGCATGGGCCTAGCGACCGGGGAGCTGTTTTTT. J is TRBJ2-2 and V is TRBV5-6, with D tentatively TRBD2 (6 bases). The CDR3 has 14 residues. Germline lookup yields CDR1 SGHDT and CDR2 YYEEEE. V was clipped by 4 bases and J by 5 bases, with 12 bases between them.